The present T cell receptor (beta chain) was sequenced within a study of T cell responses to AZD1222 COVID-19 vaccine. Repertoires were generated with immunoSEQ multiplex PCR, while TCRdb's copy carries only in-frame clones and drops some. The sample lists fewer than 300,000 clones, more than 80% occurring once. V was shortened by 4 bases and J by 2 bases, with 12 bases between the two germline ends. The germline gives CDR1 SNHLY, CDR2 FYNNEI. The CDR3 is 15 amino acids. This chain uses TRBV2 with TRBJ1-5; D not resolved. This clonotype was obtained from an adult in good health. The material was peripheral blood, obtained on day 0 of AZD1222 vaccination. This chain's CDR3 is CASSAPPSGNQPQHF. CDR3 nucleotide sequence: TGTGCCAGCAGTGCCCCCCCCAGTGGCAATCAGCCCCAGCATTTT.